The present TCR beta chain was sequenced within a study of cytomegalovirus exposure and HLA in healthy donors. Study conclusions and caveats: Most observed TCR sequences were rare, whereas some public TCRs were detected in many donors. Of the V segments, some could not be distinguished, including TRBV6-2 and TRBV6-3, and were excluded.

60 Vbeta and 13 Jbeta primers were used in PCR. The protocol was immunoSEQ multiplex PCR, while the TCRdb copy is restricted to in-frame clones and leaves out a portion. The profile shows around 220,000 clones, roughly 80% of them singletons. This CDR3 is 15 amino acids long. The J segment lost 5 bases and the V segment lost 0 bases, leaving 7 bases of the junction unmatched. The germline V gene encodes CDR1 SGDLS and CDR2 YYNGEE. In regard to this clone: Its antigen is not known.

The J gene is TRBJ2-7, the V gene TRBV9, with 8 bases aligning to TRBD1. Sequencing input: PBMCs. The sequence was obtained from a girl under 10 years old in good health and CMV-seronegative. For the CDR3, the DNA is TGTGCCAGCAGCGTAGAGGCAGGGGGCTTTGACGAGCAGTACTTC. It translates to CASSVEAGGFDEQYF.